This is a list of T cell receptor beta chains from one sample in a study of blood T cell repertoires in COVID-19. Produced via immunoSEQ multiplex PCR; TCRdb's table is partial and in-frame only. The table has under 150,000 clones, around four fifths seen once; the top ten hold roughly 3%. The sequenced sample consisted of peripheral blood. The receptors derive from a middle-aged woman with active or convalescent COVID-19. Each CDR3 is given with its conserved first and last residue. Fields, in order: D gene, V gene, J gene, clone size, CDR3 protein, CDR3 DNA. D genes are given only for firm matches. Clone size is given for some rows only: seen once, a few or many times, or a class if the clone is expanded.

>-|TRBV28|TRBJ1-1|-
CASSPPLGTPNTEAFF
TGTGCCAGCAGTCCACCCTTGGGGACACCGAACACTGAAGCTTTCTTT
>-|TRBV18|TRBJ2-3|-
CASSRSGVDTQYF
TGTGCCAGCTCCCGGTCGGGGGTTGATACGCAGTATTTT
>TRBD2|TRBV2|TRBJ2-1|-
CASYGRGGVEQFF
TGTGCCAGCTATGGCCGGGGGGGCGTTGAGCAGTTCTTC
>TRBD1|TRBV28|TRBJ1-2|-
CASSLFTGELRGYTF
TGTGCCAGCAGTTTATTCACAGGGGAGCTGCGCGGCTACACCTTC
>-|TRBV5-5|TRBJ1-1|-
CASSPGTEAFF
TGTGCCAGCAGCCCCGGCACTGAAGCTTTCTTT
>-|TRBV2|TRBJ2-4|-
CARGRPERGIQYF
TGTGCCAGGGGGAGACCCGAGAGAGGCATTCAGTACTTC
>TRBD1|TRBV30|TRBJ1-6|-
CAWRGQGNSPLHF
TGTGCCTGGAGGGGACAGGGTAATTCACCCCTCCACTTT
>-|TRBV11-3|TRBJ2-3|-
CASSSGLRTDTQYF
TGTGCCAGCAGCTCCGGACTTCGCACAGATACGCAGTATTTT
>-|TRBV5-1|TRBJ2-6|-
CASSLGRGSGANVLTF
TGCGCCAGCAGCTTGGGTCGGGGCTCTGGGGCCAACGTCCTGACTTTC
>-|TRBV6-1|TRBJ1-1|-
CASSPQDIYEAFF
TGTGCCAGCAGTCCACAAGACATCTATGAAGCTTTCTTT
>-|TRBV12-3/TRBV12-4|TRBJ1-5|-
CASSLGGIQPQHF
TGTGCCAGCAGTTTGGGAGGGATTCAGCCCCAGCATTTT
>-|TRBV13|TRBJ2-1|-
CASSSDWVYNEQFF
TGTGCCAGCAGCTCGGACTGGGTTTACAATGAGCAGTTCTTC
>TRBD1|TRBV2|TRBJ1-5|-
CAWTGGSNQPQHF
TGTGCCTGGACAGGAGGTAGCAATCAGCCCCAGCATTTT
>-|TRBV6-2/TRBV6-3|TRBJ2-1|-
CASSSVAGQVHEQFF
TGTGCCAGCAGTTCCGTGGCAGGGCAAGTCCATGAGCAGTTCTTC
>-|TRBV30|TRBJ2-5|-
CAWSYKGGGETQYF
TGTGCCTGGAGTTATAAAGGGGGTGGAGAGACCCAGTACTTC
>-|TRBV28|TRBJ1-6|-
CASRSTGDHSPLHF
TGTGCCAGCAGGTCGACAGGCGACCATTCACCCCTCCACTTT
>-|TRBV3-1/TRBV3-2|TRBJ1-5|-
CASSQGFFGQPQHF
TGTGCCAGCAGCCAAGGGTTCTTCGGTCAGCCCCAGCATTTT
>-|TRBV7-2|TRBJ2-3|-
CASRTGVPNTQYF
TGTGCCAGCCGCACCGGGGTCCCAAATACGCAGTATTTT
>TRBD1|TRBV14|TRBJ1-2|-
CASSQRQGLSYGYTF
TGTGCCAGCAGCCAAAGACAGGGTCTTAGCTATGGCTACACCTTC
>-|TRBV7-2|TRBJ1-5|-
CASSLVTAGSNQPQHF
TGTGCCAGCAGCTTAGTCACAGCTGGGAGCAATCAGCCCCAGCATTTT
>-|TRBV5-6|TRBJ1-1|-
CASSLWGRTEAFF
TGTGCCAGCAGCTTGTGGGGGCGGACTGAAGCTTTCTTT
>TRBD1|TRBV19|TRBJ2-1|-
CATRQGINEQFF
TGTGCCACTCGACAGGGAATTAATGAGCAGTTCTTC
>-|TRBV7-2|TRBJ1-4|once
CASSRDNGIEKLFF
TGTGCCAGCAGCCGGGACAATGGAATTGAAAAACTGTTTTTT
>-|TRBV7-8|TRBJ1-1|-
CASSFNQGPNTEAFF
TGTGCCAGCAGCTTCAATCAGGGGCCGAACACTGAAGCTTTCTTT
>-|TRBV27|TRBJ1-1|-
CASSLAANTEAFF
TGTGCCAGCAGTTTGGCGGCTAACACTGAAGCTTTCTTT
>-|TRBV6-5|TRBJ1-3|-
CASSYTPGGNTIYF
TGTGCCAGCAGTTACACCCCCGGGGGAAACACCATATATTTT
>TRBD1|TRBV7-2|TRBJ2-5|-
CASSLDRARETQYF
TGTGCCAGCAGCCTCGACAGGGCTCGAGAGACCCAGTACTTC
>TRBD1|TRBV7-2|TRBJ1-5|-
CASSFDRVQPQHF
TGTGCCAGCAGCTTCGACAGGGTTCAGCCCCAGCATTTT
>-|TRBV6-5|TRBJ1-2|-
CASTPPGRARGYTF
TGTGCCAGCACCCCCCCGGGCAGGGCTCGGGGCTACACCTTC
>-|TRBV28|TRBJ1-5|-
CASSFMLARDYSNQPQHF
TGTGCCAGCAGTTTTATGTTGGCCAGGGATTATAGCAATCAGCCCCAGCATTTT
>-|TRBV27|TRBJ2-7|few
CASSLYPGEIEQYF
TGTGCCAGCAGTTTATATCCAGGGGAGATCGAGCAGTACTTC
>-|TRBV5-4|TRBJ1-2|few
CASSPAYSGRGSGGYTF
TGTGCCAGCAGCCCGGCCTACTCAGGCAGGGGCTCGGGCGGCTACACCTTC
>TRBD2|TRBV4-1|TRBJ2-1|-
CASSQEGLAGYNEQFF
TGCGCCAGCAGCCAAGAGGGACTAGCGGGCTACAATGAGCAGTTCTTC
>TRBD1|TRBV29-1|TRBJ2-5|-
CSGGLRGGYETQYF
TGCAGCGGGGGCCTGAGAGGGGGCTACGAGACCCAGTACTTC
>-|TRBV24-1|TRBJ2-2|-
CATSAYPGWWTNTGELFF
TGTGCCACCAGTGCTTACCCCGGGTGGTGGACGAACACCGGGGAGCTGTTTTTT
>-|TRBV18|TRBJ2-5|-
CASSGGPETQYF
TGTGCCAGCTCCGGAGGGCCAGAGACCCAGTACTTC
>-|TRBV7-2|TRBJ1-2|-
CASSSGRSGLYGYTF
TGTGCCAGCAGCTCCGGCCGGTCAGGACTCTATGGCTACACCTTC
>TRBD1|TRBV4-3|TRBJ1-1|-
CASSQDLGQGGTEAFF
TGCGCCAGCAGCCAAGATCTTGGACAGGGGGGGACTGAAGCTTTCTTT
>-|TRBV21-1|TRBJ2-1|once
CASSTPGTSGFEEQFF
TGTGCCAGCAGCACTCCCGGGACTAGCGGTTTCGAGGAGCAGTTCTTC
>TRBD2|TRBV7-2|TRBJ2-7|-
CASSSSSGTYEQYF
TGTGCCAGCAGCTCCTCTAGCGGGACCTACGAGCAGTACTTC
>TRBD1|TRBV6-5|TRBJ2-7|-
CATEGTAHYEQYF
TGTGCCACCGAAGGGACAGCACACTACGAGCAGTACTTC
>TRBD1|TRBV5-4|TRBJ2-2|once
CASSLADRGNGELFF
TGTGCCAGCAGCTTGGCGGACAGGGGCAACGGGGAGCTGTTTTTT
>-|TRBV9|TRBJ2-3|-
CASSVHRGGADTQYF
TGTGCCAGCAGCGTTCACAGGGGGGGCGCAGATACGCAGTATTTT
>TRBD1|TRBV4-1|TRBJ2-3|-
CASSPQGASAQLSQYF
TGCGCCAGCAGCCCTCAGGGGGCGTCAGCCCAATTGTCGCAGTATTTT
>-|TRBV3-1/TRBV3-2|TRBJ1-5|-
CASTLIGGQSNQPQHF
TGTGCCAGCACCCTAATAGGTGGGCAGAGCAATCAGCCCCAGCATTTT